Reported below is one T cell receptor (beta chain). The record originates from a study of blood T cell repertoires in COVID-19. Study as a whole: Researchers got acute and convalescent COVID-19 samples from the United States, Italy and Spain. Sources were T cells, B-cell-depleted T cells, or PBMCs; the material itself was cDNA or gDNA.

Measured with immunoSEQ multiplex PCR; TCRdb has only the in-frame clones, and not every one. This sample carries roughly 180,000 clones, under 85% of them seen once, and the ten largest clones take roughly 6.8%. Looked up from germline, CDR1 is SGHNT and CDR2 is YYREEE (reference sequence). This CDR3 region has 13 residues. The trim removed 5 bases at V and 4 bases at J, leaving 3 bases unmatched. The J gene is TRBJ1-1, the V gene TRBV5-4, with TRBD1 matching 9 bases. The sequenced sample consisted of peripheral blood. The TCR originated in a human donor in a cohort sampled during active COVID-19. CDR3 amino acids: CASRTGGTTEAFF. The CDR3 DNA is TGTGCCAGCAGGACAGGGGGGACCACTGAAGCTTTCTTT.